The TCR beta chain under discussion was sequenced for a study of T cells in Graves' hyperthyroidism and ophthalmopathy. With respect to this clonotype: Its target is unknown.

Study results and caveats: For ophthalmopathy, model prediction preceded onset by a median 6.5 months.

This CDR3 is built from 12 residues. Trimming took off 7 bases at V and 8 bases at J, with 12 bases between the two ends. Germline CDR1 MNHEY, CDR2 SMNVEV (reference sequence). RNA transcripts were the template for amplifying TCR beta CDR3 regions. HTBI primers were employed in a first-round RT-PCR of the TCR CDR3. One entry per CDR3 protein results from TCRdb running MiXCR on the multiplex PCR reads. The sample lists more than 500,000 distinct CDR3 sequences; about a sixth were seen once. The study excluded patients with uncontrolled infection, other autoimmune disease, pregnancy or lactation. This TCR was sampled from a woman in her 30s with Graves' hyperthyroidism. The specimen was blood. The chain couples TRBV27 to TRBJ2-1; D remains ambiguous. The CDR3 nucleotides read TGTGCCAGCAAAGATTTTTATCATGAGCAGTTCTTC. As protein: CASKDFYHEQFF.